This TCR beta chain is drawn from a study of regulatory T cells in long-lasting Graves disease. Turning to the study itself: Persistence in Graves' disease denoted antithyroid drug use beyond 5 years alongside positive TSH receptor antibodies.

Germline CDR1 is MNHNS and CDR2 is SASEGT. This CDR3 is built from 12 residues. V lost 10 bases to trimming and J lost 7 bases, with 16 bases between them. Researchers made TCR beta libraries by using iRepertoire HTBI primers and running Arm-PCR on CDR3 regions. In TCRdb, the multiplex PCR reads were re-called with MiXCR into one record per CDR3 protein. The table has 700,000 or so distinct CDR3 sequences, roughly 30% seen once; the top ten hold about 42%. Described time point: persistent/refractory GD, antithyroid drugs over 5 years with positive TRAb. The TCR library was made from RNA that had been extracted from PBMCs in TRIzol.

The material sequenced was peripheral blood mononuclear cells (PBMCs), taken when the disease was refractory, from a patient treated with antithyroid drugs. The chain links TRBV6-1 to TRBJ1-2; D is undetermined. This TCR was sampled from a female donor with Graves disease. Here the CDR3 DNA reads TGTGCCACCGGGATCCGGGGAGGTGGCTACACCTTC. It is translated as CATGIRGGGYTF.